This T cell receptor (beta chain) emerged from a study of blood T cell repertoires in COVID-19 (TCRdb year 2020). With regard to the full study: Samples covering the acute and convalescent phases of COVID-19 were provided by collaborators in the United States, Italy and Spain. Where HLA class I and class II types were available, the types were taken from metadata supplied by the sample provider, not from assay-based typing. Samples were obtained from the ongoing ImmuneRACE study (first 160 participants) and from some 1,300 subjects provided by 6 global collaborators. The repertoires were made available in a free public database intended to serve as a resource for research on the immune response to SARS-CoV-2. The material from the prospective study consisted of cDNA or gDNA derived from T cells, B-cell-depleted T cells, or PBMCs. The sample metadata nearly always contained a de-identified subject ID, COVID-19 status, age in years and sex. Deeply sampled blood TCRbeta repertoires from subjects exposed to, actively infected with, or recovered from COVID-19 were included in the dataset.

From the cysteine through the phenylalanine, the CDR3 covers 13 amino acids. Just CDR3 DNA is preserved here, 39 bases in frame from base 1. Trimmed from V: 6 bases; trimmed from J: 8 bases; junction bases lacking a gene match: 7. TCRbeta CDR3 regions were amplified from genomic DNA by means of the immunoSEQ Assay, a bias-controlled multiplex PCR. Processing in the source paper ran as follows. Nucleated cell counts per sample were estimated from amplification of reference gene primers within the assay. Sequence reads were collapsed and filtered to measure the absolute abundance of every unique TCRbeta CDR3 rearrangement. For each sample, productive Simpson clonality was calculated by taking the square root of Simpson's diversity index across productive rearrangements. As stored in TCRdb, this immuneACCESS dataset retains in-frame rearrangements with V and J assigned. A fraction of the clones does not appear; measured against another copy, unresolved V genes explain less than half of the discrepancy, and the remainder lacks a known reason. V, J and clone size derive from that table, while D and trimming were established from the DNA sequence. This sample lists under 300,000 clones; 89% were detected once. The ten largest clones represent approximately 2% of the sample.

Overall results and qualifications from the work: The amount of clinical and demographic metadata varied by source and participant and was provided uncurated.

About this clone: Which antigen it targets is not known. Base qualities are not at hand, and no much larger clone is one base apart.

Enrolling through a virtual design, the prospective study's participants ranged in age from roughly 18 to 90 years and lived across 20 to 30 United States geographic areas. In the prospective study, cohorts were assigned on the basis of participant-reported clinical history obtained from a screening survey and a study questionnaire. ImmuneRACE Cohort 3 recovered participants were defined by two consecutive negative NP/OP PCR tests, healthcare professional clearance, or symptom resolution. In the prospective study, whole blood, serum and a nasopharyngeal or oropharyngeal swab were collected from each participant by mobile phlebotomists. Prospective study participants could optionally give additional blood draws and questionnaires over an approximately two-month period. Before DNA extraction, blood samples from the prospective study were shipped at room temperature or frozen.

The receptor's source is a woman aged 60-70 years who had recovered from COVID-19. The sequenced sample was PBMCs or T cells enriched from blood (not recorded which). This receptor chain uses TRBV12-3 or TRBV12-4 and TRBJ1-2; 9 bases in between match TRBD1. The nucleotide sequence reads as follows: TGTGCCAGCAGGCAACAGGGGGCGCAAGGCTACACCTTC. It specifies CASRQQGAQGYTF.